The 9 T cell receptor beta chains reported below all come from one sample, sequenced in a study of blood T cell repertoires in COVID-19. TCRdb's copy holds only in-frame clones and misses some; the assay was immunoSEQ multiplex PCR. Among 100,000 to 150,000 clones listed, roughly 83% were seen once. The sequencing sample was made of peripheral blood. The receptors shown here come from a man in his fifties or sixties with acute or convalescent COVID-19.

The gene calls are TRBV27 and TRBJ2-7; the D gene is possibly TRBD2 (6 bases). The CDR3 extends over 15 amino acids. The germline V gene has CDR1 MNHEY and CDR2 SMNVEV (reference sequence). Trimming took off 2 bases at V and 2 bases at J, with 13 bases between the two ends. This CDR3 is CASSLLGGAPYEQYF. The CDR3 nucleotides are TGTGCCAGCAGTTTACTTGGAGGGGCCCCCTACGAGCAGTACTTC.

The CDR3 DNA is TGTGCCAGCAGTGAAGAAAGCGGGGGCACAGATACGCAGTATTTT. As protein: CASSEESGGTDTQYF. This rearrangement joins TRBV2 to TRBJ2-3; 7 bases match TRBD2. This CDR3 has 15 amino acids. The ends lost 1 base at V and 1 base at J; junction bases unmatched: 2. Germline V CDR1 and CDR2: SNHLY, FYNNEI. Supplemented by reference TRBV2 and TRBJ2-3, the full variable domain reads EPEVTQTPSHQVTQMGQEVILRCVPISNHLYFYWYRQILGQKVEFLVSFYNNEISEKSEIFDDQFSVERPDGSNFTLKIRSTKLEDSAMYFCASSEESGGTDTQYFGPGTRLTVL.

The V gene is TRBV6-5, the J gene TRBJ1-3, with D possibly TRBD1 on 6 matching bases. Trimming left V 5 bases short and J 0 bases short, with 11 bases between. The CDR3 extends over 15 amino acids. Germline loops: CDR1 MNHEY, CDR2 SVGAGI. The DNA for the CDR3 is TGTGCCAGCAGTAAGAGAGGGGGCTCTGGAAACACCATATATTTT. Translating gives CASSKRGGSGNTIYF.

V and J are TRBV6-4 and TRBJ1-2; tentative D call: TRBD1 (6 bases). The germline V gene encodes CDR1 MRHNA and CDR2 SNTAGT. Trimming removed 6 bases from V and 0 bases from J, with 11 bases in between. The length of the CDR3 is 14 residues. Written as DNA, the CDR3 is TGTGCCAGCAGCCAGGACAGTACTAACTATGGCTACACCTTC. Protein: CASSQDSTNYGYTF.

The chain couples TRBV30 to TRBJ2-2; D is unresolved. CDR3 length: 15 residues. The germline V gene encodes CDR1 GTSNPN and CDR2 SVGIG (reference sequence). Trimming pared 6 bases from V and 8 bases from J, leaving 22 bases between. CDR3 sequence reads: CACPKAGHRSGELFF. CDR3 DNA: TGTGCCTGCCCGAAGGCAGGCCATCGGTCTGGGGAGCTGTTTTTT.

This clone was detected only a few times. The chain links TRBV11-2 to TRBJ1-1; D is undetermined. This CDR3 has 13 amino acids. V was trimmed by 3 bases and J by 4 bases, leaving 9 bases between them. In germline, CDR1 is SGHAT, CDR2 FQNNGV. The CDR3 DNA reads as TGTGCCAGCAGCTTTTGGCGGGTCACTGAAGCTTTCTTT. It translates to CASSFWRVTEAFF. The full variable domain, in which reference TRBV11-2 and TRBJ1-1 provide the parts outside the CDR3, is EAGVAQSPRYKIIEKRQSVAFWCNPISGHATLYWYQQILGQGPKLLIQFQNNGVVDDSQLPKDRFSAERLKGVDSTLKIQPAKLEDSAVYLCASSFWRVTEAFFGQGTRLTVV.

The rearrangement uses TRBV6-1 and TRBJ2-3, with D tentatively TRBD1 (5 bases). The length of the CDR3 is 16 residues. Trimming left V 2 bases short and J 3 bases short, with 15 bases between. The V gene's germline CDR1 is MNHNS and CDR2 SASEGT. CDR3 amino acids: CASSESQGRSTDTQYF. The CDR3 bases are TGTGCCAGCAGTGAATCGCAGGGTAGGAGTACAGATACGCAGTATTTT.

This chain uses TRBV9 with TRBJ2-5, with 10 bases aligning to TRBD2. Germline CDR1 and CDR2: SGDLS and YYNGEE. The CDR3 is 15 residues long. Losses at the gene ends were 6 bases for V and 5 bases for J; bases not matched to a gene: 10. The CDR3 loop reads CASTVGAGGSETQYF. DNA of the CDR3: TGTGCCAGCACCGTGGGAGCGGGGGGGTCCGAGACCCAGTACTTC.

J is TRBJ2-1 and V is TRBV11-3; 9 bases match TRBD1. The junction had 11 bases not matched to a gene; V was cut back by 5 bases and J by 9 bases. CDR1 is SGHNT and CDR2 is YENEEA in the germline V gene. The CDR3 contains 15 residues. CDR3 DNA: TGTGCCAGCAGCCAAAGACGGACAGGGGAAGGTGAGCAGTTCTTC. This translates into CASSQRRTGEGEQFF.